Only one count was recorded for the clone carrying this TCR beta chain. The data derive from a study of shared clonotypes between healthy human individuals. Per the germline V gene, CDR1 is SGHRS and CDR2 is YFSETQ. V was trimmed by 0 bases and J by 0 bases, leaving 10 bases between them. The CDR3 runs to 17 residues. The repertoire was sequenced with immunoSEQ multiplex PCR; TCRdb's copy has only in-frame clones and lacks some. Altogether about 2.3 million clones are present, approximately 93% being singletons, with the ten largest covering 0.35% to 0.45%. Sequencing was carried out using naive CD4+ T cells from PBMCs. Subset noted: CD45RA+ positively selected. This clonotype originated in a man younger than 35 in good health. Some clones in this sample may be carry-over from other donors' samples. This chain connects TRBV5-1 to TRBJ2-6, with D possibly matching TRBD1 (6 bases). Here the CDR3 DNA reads TGCGCCAGCAGCTTGGACAGGGCTCACTCTGGGGCCAACGTCCTGACTTTC. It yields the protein CASSLDRAHSGANVLTF.